The 28 T cell receptor beta chains reported below all come from one sample, sequenced in a study of blood T cell repertoires in COVID-19. Assay used: immunoSEQ multiplex PCR; TCRdb lists only in-frame clones, some missing. Found here are about 430,000 clones, roughly 90% of them singletons; the top ten hold roughly 1.4%. The specimen sequenced was PBMCs or T cells enriched from blood (not recorded which). These receptors all stem from a young woman who had been exposed to COVID-19.

CDR3 region: CASSQEARGDTQYF. Written as DNA, the CDR3 is TGTGCCAGCAGCCAAGAGGCTAGAGGAGATACGCAGTATTTT. The rearrangement joins TRBV4-2 to TRBJ2-3; D unclear. The CDR3 has 14 amino acids. Trimming shortened V by 0 bases and J by 5 bases, and 9 bases separated the two germline ends. Germline V gives CDR1 LGHNA, CDR2 YNFKEQ.

The rearrangement links TRBV5-4 to TRBJ1-1, with 7 bases matching TRBD1. Trimming cost V 4 bases and J 1 base; bases outside gene matches: 4. Germline V gene lookup returns CDR1 SGHNT and CDR2 YYREEE (reference sequence). The CDR3 has 14 amino acids. This chain's CDR3 is CASSPGQSNTEAFF. The DNA for the CDR3 is TGTGCCAGCAGCCCGGGACAGTCGAACACTGAAGCTTTCTTT.

This clone was seen more than once but under ten times. Sequence at one end of the junction differs from germline and may be a read error. The J gene is TRBJ1-6, the V gene TRBV5-1, with 7 bases aligning to TRBD1. CDR1 is SGHRS and CDR2 is YFSETQ in the germline V gene. This CDR3 has 15 residues. DNA for the CDR3: TGCGCCAGCAGCCCGGACAGGACTGGGAATTCGCCCCTCCACTTT. This encodes CASSPDRTGNSPLHF.

Note on this clone: The sample has other DNA sequences that encode this CDR3 too. This chain links TRBV9 with TRBJ1-6; 7 positions agree with TRBD1. The CDR3 runs 15 residues. From germline, CDR1 is SGDLS and CDR2 YYNGEE. V lost 3 bases, J lost 7 bases, and 7 bases stayed unmatched. The CDR3 DNA reads TGTGCCAGCAGCGCGCGACAGGGCGAAAATTCACCCCTCCACTTT. Protein product: CASSARQGENSPLHF.

The rearrangement uses TRBV2 and TRBJ1-5, with D perhaps matching TRBD1 (5 bases). CDR3 size: 15 residues. Trimming took 4 bases from V and 6 from J, leaving 16 bases between them. The germline CDR1 and CDR2 sequences are SNHLY and FYNNEI. The CDR3, as DNA: TGTGCCAGCAGTGCGGAACAGGTCCGTGGTCAGCCCCAGCATTTT. Translating it yields CASSAEQVRGQPQHF.

The chain joins TRBV7-2 to TRBJ1-4; tentatively, D is TRBD1 (6 bases). The V end was cut by 1 base, the J end by 10 bases, with 16 bases between. The CDR3 loop spans 15 amino acids. Germline CDR1 and CDR2: SGHTA and FQGNSA. The CDR3 region is CASSLGGGQVGKLFF. In nucleotides, the CDR3 is TGTGCCAGCAGCTTAGGCGGGGGCCAGGTTGGAAAACTGTTTTTT.

This chain links TRBV5-1 with TRBJ2-7; 8 nucleotides agree with TRBD1. This CDR3 is built from 15 residues. In germline, CDR1 is SGHRS, CDR2 YFSETQ. The J segment lost 5 bases and the V segment lost 4 bases, leaving 11 bases of the junction unmatched. CDR3 residues: CASSQIRTGLDEQYF. The CDR3 DNA reads TGCGCCAGCAGCCAAATTCGGACAGGGCTTGACGAGCAGTACTTC. Full variable domain (missing parts from reference TRBV5-1 and TRBJ2-7): KAGVTQTPRYLIKTRGQQVTLSCSPISGHRSVSWYQQTPGQGLQFLFEYFSETQRNKGNFPGRFSGRQFSNSRSEMNVSTLELGDSALYLCASSQIRTGLDEQYFGPGTRLTVT.

This clone has only one observation. V is TRBV7-3 and J is TRBJ1-6; 10 nucleotides align to TRBD1. This CDR3 has 16 residues. The V segment lost 1 base and the J segment 9 bases; nucleotides outside the gene matches: 6. Per the germline V gene, CDR1 is SGHTA and CDR2 is FQGTGA. The CDR3 DNA sequence: TGTGCCAGCAGCTTAAGGGACAGGGGCTCCGGTTCACCCCTCCACTTT. It is translated as CASSLRDRGSGSPLHF.

The gene calls are TRBV27 and TRBJ2-2; D is perhaps TRBD2 (6 bases). Germline V gene lookup returns CDR1 MNHEY and CDR2 SMNVEV (reference sequence). The V and J ends lost 10 bases and 1 base respectively, with 13 bases between them. The length of the CDR3 is 14 residues. CDR3 sequence: CATTREVNTGELFF. The CDR3 region has the DNA TGTGCCACCACCAGGGAGGTGAACACCGGGGAGCTGTTTTTT.

The chain has TRBV24-1 and TRBJ2-1; no definite D call. The V end lost 7 bases, the J end lost 12 bases, and 15 bases lay between the germline ends. The CDR3 is 12 amino acids. The germline V gene encodes CDR1 KGHDR and CDR2 SFDVKD. The CDR3 spells CATRDLKAGQFF. Written as DNA, the CDR3 is TGTGCCACCAGGGATCTTAAAGCAGGGCAGTTCTTC.

The chain is built from TRBV25-1 and TRBJ1-4; no definite D call. Germline V gene sequence: CDR1 MGHDK, CDR2 SYGVNS. The CDR3 is 14 amino acids. V lost 5 bases and J 7 bases, leaving 14 bases between the germline ends. In DNA, the CDR3 is TGTGCCAGCAGTCTTACCTCCTGGAGTGAAAAACTGTTTTTT. Protein sequence: CASSLTSWSEKLFF.

The chain joins TRBV9 to TRBJ2-4, with 10 bases fitting TRBD1. The germline V gene has CDR1 SGDLS and CDR2 YYNGEE. This CDR3 region has 16 residues. V lost 3 bases, J lost 1 base, and 4 bases stayed unmatched. The CDR3 spells CASSAEGQGAKNIQYF. CDR3 sequence (DNA): TGTGCCAGCAGCGCCGAGGGACAGGGGGCCAAAAACATTCAGTACTTC.

With respect to this clone: Other DNA sequences in this specimen translate into the identical CDR3. J is TRBJ2-1 and V is TRBV4-2; the D is unclear. V was cut by 1 base and J by 0 bases, with 7 bases left in between. The germline V gene has CDR1 LGHNA and CDR2 YNFKEQ. The CDR3 length is 15 residues. CDR3 amino acids: CASSQALSSYNEQFF. The DNA for the CDR3 is TGTGCCAGCAGCCAAGCTCTAAGCTCCTACAATGAGCAGTTCTTC.

The genes are TRBV11-2 and TRBJ2-7, with D maybe TRBD2 (5 bases). The germline V gene has CDR1 SGHAT and CDR2 FQNNGV. Trimming shortened V by 8 bases and J by 3 bases, and 20 bases separated the two germline ends. The CDR3 runs 15 residues. The CDR3 DNA reads TGTGCCAGCCGCCCCACCAGCGGCCACGTCTACGAGCAGTACTTC. Translation: CASRPTSGHVYEQYF. The variable domain in full, completed from reference TRBV11-2 and TRBJ2-7, reads EAGVAQSPRYKIIEKRQSVAFWCNPISGHATLYWYQQILGQGPKLLIQFQNNGVVDDSQLPKDRFSAERLKGVDSTLKIQPAKLEDSAVYLCASRPTSGHVYEQYFGPGTRLTVT.

The chain has TRBV5-1 and TRBJ2-4, with 11 bases matching TRBD2. The CDR3 loop spans 17 amino acids. Trimming removed 4 bases from V and 8 bases from J; junction bases left unmatched: 14. Per germline, CDR1 SGHRS and CDR2 YFSETQ. The CDR3 DNA sequence: TGCGCCAGCAGCCGATCCCTAGCGGGAGGACCTAAGGACATTCAGTACTTC. This codes for CASSRSLAGGPKDIQYF. The full variable domain, its missing parts supplied by reference TRBV5-1 and TRBJ2-4, is KAGVTQTPRYLIKTRGQQVTLSCSPISGHRSVSWYQQTPGQGLQFLFEYFSETQRNKGNFPGRFSGRQFSNSRSEMNVSTLELGDSALYLCASSRSLAGGPKDIQYFGAGTRLSVL.

The chain carries TRBV29-1 and TRBJ2-1, with D unclear. The CDR3 spans 11 residues. The ends were cut back, 6 bases at V and 7 bases at J, with 10 bases in the middle. In germline, CDR1 is SQVTM, CDR2 ANQGSEA. The CDR3 loop is CSVANSNEQFF. CDR3 in DNA: TGCAGCGTCGCAAACAGTAATGAGCAGTTCTTC.

This sequence joins TRBV28 and TRBJ2-2; D may be TRBD2 (6 bases). Looked up from germline, CDR1 is MDHEN and CDR2 is SYDVKM. V was shortened by 1 base and J by 4 bases, with 13 bases between the two germline ends. CDR3 length equals 16 residues. CDR3 nucleotide sequence: TGTGCCAGCAGTTTATCCGGGACTTCCTTCACCGGGGAGCTGTTTTTT. Translated: CASSLSGTSFTGELFF.

The rearrangement joins TRBV27 to TRBJ2-1, with 9 bases identical to TRBD2. Germline values: CDR1 MNHEY, CDR2 SMNVEV (reference sequence). V was clipped by 7 bases and J by 7 bases; unmatched bases: 11. The length of the CDR3 is 15 residues. In DNA, the CDR3 is TGTGCCAGCACCACGGGGGCGGGGGGGCGGAATGAGCAGTTCTTC. Protein: CASTTGAGGRNEQFF.

The gene calls are TRBV2 and TRBJ2-7, with D uncertain. Germline V gene sequence: CDR1 SNHLY, CDR2 FYNNEI. This CDR3 contains 12 residues. Trimming took 8 bases from V and 1 from J, leaving 9 bases between them. This CDR3 is CASQVASYEQYF. The CDR3 region has the DNA TGTGCCAGCCAAGTGGCATCCTACGAGCAGTACTTC.

The chain links TRBV15 to TRBJ1-1; D is perhaps TRBD1 (5 bases). The CDR3 contains 14 residues. V gave up 5 bases and J gave up 4 bases, with 14 bases separating them. Per the germline V gene, CDR1 is LNHNV and CDR2 is YYDKDF (reference sequence). The CDR3: CATSGQGQGTEAFF. CDR3 coding DNA: TGTGCCACCAGCGGCCAAGGTCAGGGCACTGAAGCTTTCTTT.

This clone appeared once. The CDR3 region is CASSRGFDQPQHF. The DNA for the CDR3 is TGTGCCAGCAGCAGGGGGTTCGACCAGCCCCAGCATTTT. V gene TRBV6-5 combines with J gene TRBJ1-5, with 7 bases that match TRBD1. In germline, CDR1 is MNHEY, CDR2 SVGAGI. Trimming removed 6 bases from V and 7 bases from J; junction bases left unmatched: 6. CDR3 size: 13 residues.

The V call is TRBV11-2, the J call TRBJ2-1; 16 bases map to TRBD2. In germline, CDR1 is SGHAT, CDR2 FQNNGV. Trimming removed 4 bases from V and 0 bases from J; junction bases left unmatched: 6. The CDR3 runs 19 residues. CDR3 residues: CASSSKGLAGGSSYNEQFF. DNA of the CDR3: TGTGCCAGCAGCTCGAAGGGACTAGCGGGGGGGAGCTCCTACAATGAGCAGTTCTTC.

The V call is TRBV4-1, the J call TRBJ2-7, with TRBD1 identical over 8 bases. CDR1 MGHRA and CDR2 YSYEKL come from the germline V gene. Trimming removed 5 bases from V and 2 bases from J; junction bases left unmatched: 8. This CDR3 region has 15 residues. The CDR3 coding sequence is TGCGCCAGCAGCTTTGATACGACAGGGGCCTACGAGCAGTACTTC. Translating it yields CASSFDTTGAYEQYF.

This chain uses TRBV25-1 with TRBJ2-2; maybe TRBD1 (5 bases). Germline V gene data show CDR1 as MGHDK and CDR2 as SYGVNS. Trimming shortened V by 1 base and J by 4 bases, and 13 bases separated the two germline ends. The CDR3 is 16 residues long. The CDR3: CASSELGRVGTGELFF. CDR3 bases: TGTGCCAGCAGTGAATTAGGCAGGGTTGGCACCGGGGAGCTGTTTTTT.

The chain carries TRBV2 and TRBJ1-2; 7 nucleotides align to TRBD1. CDR3 length: 15 amino acids. Germline values: CDR1 SNHLY, CDR2 FYNNEI. The ends lost 4 bases at V and 0 bases at J; junction bases unmatched: 5. In DNA, the CDR3 is TGTGCCAGCAGTGGGTTACAGGGGACTAACTATGGCTACACCTTC. Translating gives CASSGLQGTNYGYTF.

The chain recombines TRBV28 with TRBJ2-1; a weak D match, TRBD2 (6 bases). The V gene's germline CDR1 is MDHEN and CDR2 SYDVKM. The CDR3 spans 14 residues. Trimming left V 4 bases short and J 5 bases short, with 12 bases between. The CDR3 spells CASSSGGLNNEQFF. The CDR3 coding sequence is TGTGCCAGCAGTTCCGGGGGACTCAACAATGAGCAGTTCTTC.

This chain connects TRBV3-1 (or the pseudogene TRBV3-2) to TRBJ1-6; D perhaps matches TRBD1 (5 bases). The V end was cut by 1 base, the J end by 12 bases, with 7 bases between. Germline V gives CDR1 LGHDT, CDR2 YNNKEL (reference sequence). The CDR3 has 12 amino acids. CDR3 coding DNA: TGTGCCAGCAGCCAAGGCCAGGGACCCCTCCACTTT. Its translation: CASSQGQGPLHF.

V and J are TRBV28 and TRBJ2-7; possibly TRBD1 for D (7 bases). The CDR3 extends over 21 amino acids. Germline V gene sequence: CDR1 MDHEN, CDR2 SYDVKM. V was shortened by 5 bases and J by 1 base, with 33 bases between the two germline ends. CDR3: CASSLQIFLLEAGGRSYEQYF. The CDR3 DNA follows: TGTGCCAGCAGTCTTCAAATTTTCCTTCTCGAGGCAGGGGGGAGGTCCTACGAGCAGTACTTC.